Described below is a single T cell receptor (beta chain) sequence and its context. Using unique molecular identifiers, the investigators prepared the TCRbeta library. Via MiXCR, TCRdb re-called the PCR reads, giving one row per CDR3 protein. Counted here are about 420,000 distinct CDR3 sequences, under 13% occurring once; the ten biggest clones make up 4.5% to 7%. This CDR3 spans 14 amino acids. Germline V CDR1 and CDR2: DFQATT, SNEGSKA (reference sequence). The V segment lost 2 bases and the J segment 6 bases; nucleotides outside the gene matches: 8. The data belong to a study of T-cell reconstitution after alpha-beta-depleted transplantation in children.

This material consisted of PBMCs from the stem cell graft donor, taken from the stem cell graft. V usage is TRBV20-1 and J usage is TRBJ1-2; TRBD1 agrees at 8 bases. This TCR derives from a human donor who donated a stem cell graft to a child with acute myeloid leukemia. The CDR3 here is CSARPPTGVDGYTF. The CDR3, as DNA: TGCAGTGCTAGACCCCCGACAGGGGTGGATGGCTACACCTTC.